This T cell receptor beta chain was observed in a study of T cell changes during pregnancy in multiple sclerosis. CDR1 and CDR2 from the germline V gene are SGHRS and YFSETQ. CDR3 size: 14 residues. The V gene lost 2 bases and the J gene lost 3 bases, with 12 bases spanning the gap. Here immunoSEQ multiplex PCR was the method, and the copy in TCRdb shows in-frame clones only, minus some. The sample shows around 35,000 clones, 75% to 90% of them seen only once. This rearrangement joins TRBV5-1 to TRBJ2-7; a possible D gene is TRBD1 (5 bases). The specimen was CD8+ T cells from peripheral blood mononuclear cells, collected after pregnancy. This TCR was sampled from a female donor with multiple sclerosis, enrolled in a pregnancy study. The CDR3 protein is CASSFRGKYYEQYF. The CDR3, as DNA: TGCGCCAGCAGCTTTAGGGGCAAATACTACGAGCAGTACTTC.